A selection of T cell receptor beta chains follows, all from one sample in a study of T-cell reconstitution after alpha-beta-depleted transplantation in children. TCRdb used MiXCR to reprocess the PCR reads, holding one entry per CDR3 protein. The sample includes some 300,000 distinct CDR3 sequences, under 13% of them seen just once. This material consisted of PBMCs from the stem cell graft donor, taken from the stem cell graft. These receptors all come from a human donor who donated a stem cell graft to a child with acute lymphoblastic leukemia. Each CDR3 is given with its conserved first and last residue. The D gene is left open where the match is weak. Clone size is shown for a subset of rows, as once, few, many or a class of expanded clone.

D gene,J gene,clone size,V gene,CDR3 DNA,CDR3 protein
-,TRBJ2-7,-,TRBV9,TGTGCCAGCAGCGTAGGGGAGGGGGCCTACGAGCAGTACTTC,CASSVGEGAYEQYF
-,TRBJ2-7,many,TRBV4-1,TGCGCCAGCAGCCCGGTACCCGGGCGATACGAGCAGTACTTC,CASSPVPGRYEQYF
TRBD2,TRBJ2-1,-,TRBV3-1,TGTGCCAGCAGCCAACCGACTAGCGGGAGGACCGACAATGAGCAGTTCTTC,CASSQPTSGRTDNEQFF
-,TRBJ2-1,-,TRBV6-5,TGTGCCAGCAGTTACCTCACCGAGCAGTTCTTC,CASSYLTEQFF
TRBD2,TRBJ2-5,few,TRBV10-3,TGTGCCATCAGCCCCGCTAGCGGGAGGGCCAGGGAGACCCAGTACTTC,CAISPASGRARETQYF
-,TRBJ1-2,-,TRBV7-9,TGTGCCAGCAGCCCCCCTTGGGGCTATGGCTACACCTTC,CASSPPWGYGYTF
TRBD1,TRBJ1-1,-,TRBV27,TGTGCCAGCAGCTCGGGACAGGACCATTTCTTT,CASSSGQDHFF
-,TRBJ2-3,few,TRBV24-1,TGTGCCACCAGTGTCAGCACAGATACGCAGTATTTT,CATSVSTDTQYF
-,TRBJ1-5,few,TRBV7-8,TGTGCCAGCAGCTCGTCCGGGACGGCCTATAGCAATCAGCCCCAGCATTTT,CASSSSGTAYSNQPQHF
-,TRBJ2-6,-,TRBV15,TGTGCCACCAGCAGAGGTCCGGCTGGGGCCAACGTCCTGACTTTC,CATSRGPAGANVLTF
-,TRBJ2-1,few,TRBV28,TGTGCCAGCAGTTTACTCCATTTAAATGAGCAGTTCTTC,CASSLLHLNEQFF
TRBD1,TRBJ1-2,-,TRBV4-2,TGTGCCAGCAGCCCAAGACAGGGAGAAGGCTATGGCTACACCTTC,CASSPRQGEGYGYTF
TRBD2,TRBJ2-1,few,TRBV27,TGTGCCAGCAGTTCCCTTTTGCGGGGGTACTACAATGAGCAGTTCTTC,CASSSLLRGYYNEQFF
TRBD2,TRBJ2-2,-,TRBV6-2/TRBV6-3,TGTGCCAGCAGTGCCCGGCCAGCGGGAGACACCGGGGAGCTGTTTTTT,CASSARPAGDTGELFF
-,TRBJ2-7,many,TRBV7-2,TGTGCCAGCAGCTTGGCCCACGAGCAGTACTTC,CASSLAHEQYF
TRBD2,TRBJ2-1,few,TRBV29-1,TGCAGCGGCTTGCCCAGCGGGAGGGAGAGCAATGAGCAGTTCTTC,CSGLPSGRESNEQFF